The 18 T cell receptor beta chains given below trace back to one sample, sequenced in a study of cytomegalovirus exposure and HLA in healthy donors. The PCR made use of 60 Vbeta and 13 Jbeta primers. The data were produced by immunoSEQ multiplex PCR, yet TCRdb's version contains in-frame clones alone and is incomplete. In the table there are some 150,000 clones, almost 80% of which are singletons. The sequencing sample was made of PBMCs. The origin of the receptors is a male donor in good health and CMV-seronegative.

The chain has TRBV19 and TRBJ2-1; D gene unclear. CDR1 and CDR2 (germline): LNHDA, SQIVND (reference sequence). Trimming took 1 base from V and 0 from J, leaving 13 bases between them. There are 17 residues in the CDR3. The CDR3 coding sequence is TGTGCCAGTAGTATAGCGTGGCGGCAGAGCTCCTACAATGAGCAGTTCTTC. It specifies CASSIAWRQSSYNEQFF.

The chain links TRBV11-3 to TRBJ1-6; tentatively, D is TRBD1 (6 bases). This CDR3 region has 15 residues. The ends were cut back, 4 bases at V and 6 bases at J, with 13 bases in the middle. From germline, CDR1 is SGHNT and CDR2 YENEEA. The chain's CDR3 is CASSSSWTVNSPLHF. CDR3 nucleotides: TGTGCCAGCAGCTCATCTTGGACAGTTAATTCACCCCTCCACTTT.

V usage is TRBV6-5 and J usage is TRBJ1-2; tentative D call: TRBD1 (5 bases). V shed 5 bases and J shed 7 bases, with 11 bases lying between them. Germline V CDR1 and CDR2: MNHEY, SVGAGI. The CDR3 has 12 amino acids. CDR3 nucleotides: TGTGCCAGCAGTGCCAGGGTTGGTGGCTACACCTTC. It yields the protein CASSARVGGYTF.

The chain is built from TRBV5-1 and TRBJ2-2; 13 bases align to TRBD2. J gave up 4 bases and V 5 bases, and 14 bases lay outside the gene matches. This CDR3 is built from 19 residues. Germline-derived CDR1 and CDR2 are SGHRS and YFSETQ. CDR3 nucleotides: TGCGCCAGCAGGGCCCCCGGACTAGCGGGAGTTCACGGCACCGGGGAGCTGTTTTTT. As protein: CASRAPGLAGVHGTGELFF. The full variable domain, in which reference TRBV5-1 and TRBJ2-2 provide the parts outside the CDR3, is KAGVTQTPRYLIKTRGQQVTLSCSPISGHRSVSWYQQTPGQGLQFLFEYFSETQRNKGNFPGRFSGRQFSNSRSEMNVSTLELGDSALYLCASRAPGLAGVHGTGELFFGEGSRLTVL.

CDR3 DNA: TGTGCCAGCAGCCCGGGATCCGGGGGGCGATCGAACACTGAAGCTTTCTTT. This gives the protein CASSPGSGGRSNTEAFF. The J gene is TRBJ1-1, the V gene TRBV5-5; maybe TRBD1 (6 bases). V was pared by 4 bases and J by 1 base, with 20 bases between. This CDR3 has 17 residues. Germline CDR1 SGHKS, CDR2 YYEKEE (reference sequence).

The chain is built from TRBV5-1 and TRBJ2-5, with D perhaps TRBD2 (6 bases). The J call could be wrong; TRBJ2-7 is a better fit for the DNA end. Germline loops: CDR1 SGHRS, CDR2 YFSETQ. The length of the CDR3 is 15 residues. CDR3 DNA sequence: TGCGCCAGCAGCACCGGGACTCTCGGATCCTACGAGCAGTACTTC. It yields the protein CASSTGTLGSYEQYF.

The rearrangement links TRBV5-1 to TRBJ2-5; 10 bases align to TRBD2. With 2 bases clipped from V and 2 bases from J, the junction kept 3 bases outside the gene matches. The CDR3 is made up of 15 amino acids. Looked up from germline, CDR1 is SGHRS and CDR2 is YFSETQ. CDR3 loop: CASSLLAGIQETQYF. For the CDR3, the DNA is TGCGCCAGCAGCTTACTAGCGGGGATACAAGAGACCCAGTACTTC.

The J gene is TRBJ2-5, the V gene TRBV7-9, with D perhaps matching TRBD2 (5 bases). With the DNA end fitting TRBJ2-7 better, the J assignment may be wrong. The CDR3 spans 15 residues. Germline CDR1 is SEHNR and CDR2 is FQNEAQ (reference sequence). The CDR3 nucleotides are TGTGCCAGCAGCTTCGAAGTAGCGAGGTCCTACGAGCAGTACTTC. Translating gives CASSFEVARSYEQYF.

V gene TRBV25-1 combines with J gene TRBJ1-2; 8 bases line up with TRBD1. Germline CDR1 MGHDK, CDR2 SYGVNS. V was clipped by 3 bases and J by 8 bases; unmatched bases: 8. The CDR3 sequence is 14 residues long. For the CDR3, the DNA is TGTGCCAGCAGTGATCGGACAGGGCGGGTAGGCTACACCTTC. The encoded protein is CASSDRTGRVGYTF.

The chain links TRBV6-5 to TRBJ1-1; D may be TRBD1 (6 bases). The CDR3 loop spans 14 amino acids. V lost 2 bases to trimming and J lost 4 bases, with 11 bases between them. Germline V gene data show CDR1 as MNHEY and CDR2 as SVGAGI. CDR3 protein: CASSYLSGATEAFF. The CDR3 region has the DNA TGTGCCAGCAGTTACCTTTCAGGGGCCACTGAAGCTTTCTTT.

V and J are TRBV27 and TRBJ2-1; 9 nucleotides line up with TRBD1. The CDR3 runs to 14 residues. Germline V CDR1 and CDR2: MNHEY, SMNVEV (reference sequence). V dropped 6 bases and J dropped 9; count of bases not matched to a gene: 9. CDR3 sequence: CASRTGQGLGEQFF. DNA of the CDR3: TGTGCCAGCAGGACGGGACAGGGACTCGGTGAGCAGTTCTTC.

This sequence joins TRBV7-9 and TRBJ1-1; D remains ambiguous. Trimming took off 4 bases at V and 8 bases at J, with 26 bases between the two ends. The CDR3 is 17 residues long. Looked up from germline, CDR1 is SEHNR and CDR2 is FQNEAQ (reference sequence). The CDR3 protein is CASSSATQYPGGWEAFF. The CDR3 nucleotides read TGTGCCAGCAGCTCAGCTACCCAGTACCCGGGCGGGTGGGAAGCTTTCTTT.

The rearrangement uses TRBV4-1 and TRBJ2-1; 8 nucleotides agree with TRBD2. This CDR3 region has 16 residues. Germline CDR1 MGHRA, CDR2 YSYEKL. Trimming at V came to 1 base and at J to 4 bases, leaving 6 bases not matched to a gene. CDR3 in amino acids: CASSQAPGLGYNEQFF. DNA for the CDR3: TGCGCCAGCAGCCAAGCACCGGGACTAGGTTACAATGAGCAGTTCTTC.

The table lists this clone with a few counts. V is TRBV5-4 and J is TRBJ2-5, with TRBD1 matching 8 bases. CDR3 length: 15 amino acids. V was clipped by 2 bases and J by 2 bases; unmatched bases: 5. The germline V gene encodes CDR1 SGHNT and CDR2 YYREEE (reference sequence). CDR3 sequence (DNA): TGTGCCAGCAGCTTACAGGGGGTAGAGCAAGAGACCCAGTACTTC. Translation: CASSLQGVEQETQYF.

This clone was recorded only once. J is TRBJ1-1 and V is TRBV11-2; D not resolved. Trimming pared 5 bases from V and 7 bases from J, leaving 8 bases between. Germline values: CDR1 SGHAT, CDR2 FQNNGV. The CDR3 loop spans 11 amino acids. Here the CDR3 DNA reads TGTGCCAGCAGCCCTCGTATTGAAGCTTTCTTT. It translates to CASSPRIEAFF.

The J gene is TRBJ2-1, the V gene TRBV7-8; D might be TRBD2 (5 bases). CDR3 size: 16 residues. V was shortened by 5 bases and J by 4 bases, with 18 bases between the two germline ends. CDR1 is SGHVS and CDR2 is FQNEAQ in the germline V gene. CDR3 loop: CASSARTPAPYNEQFF. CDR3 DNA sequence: TGTGCCAGCAGCGCTCGGACTCCCGCCCCATACAATGAGCAGTTCTTC.

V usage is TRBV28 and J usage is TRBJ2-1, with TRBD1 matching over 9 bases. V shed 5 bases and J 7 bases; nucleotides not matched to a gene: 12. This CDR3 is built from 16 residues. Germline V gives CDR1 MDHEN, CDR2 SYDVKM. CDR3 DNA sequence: TGTGCCAGCAGTCCGCCCCCCGGGACAGGGAGTAATGAGCAGTTCTTC. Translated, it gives CASSPPPGTGSNEQFF.

DNA for the CDR3: TGTGCCAGCAGCTTAGGCGGGAGGGCCGGAGATACGCAGTATTTT. Translated: CASSLGGRAGDTQYF. The V gene is TRBV7-7, the J gene TRBJ2-3, with 9 bases that match TRBD2. J lost 5 bases, V lost 1 base, and 4 bases had no gene match. The germline gives CDR1 SSHAT, CDR2 FNYEAQ (reference sequence). The CDR3 length is 15 residues.